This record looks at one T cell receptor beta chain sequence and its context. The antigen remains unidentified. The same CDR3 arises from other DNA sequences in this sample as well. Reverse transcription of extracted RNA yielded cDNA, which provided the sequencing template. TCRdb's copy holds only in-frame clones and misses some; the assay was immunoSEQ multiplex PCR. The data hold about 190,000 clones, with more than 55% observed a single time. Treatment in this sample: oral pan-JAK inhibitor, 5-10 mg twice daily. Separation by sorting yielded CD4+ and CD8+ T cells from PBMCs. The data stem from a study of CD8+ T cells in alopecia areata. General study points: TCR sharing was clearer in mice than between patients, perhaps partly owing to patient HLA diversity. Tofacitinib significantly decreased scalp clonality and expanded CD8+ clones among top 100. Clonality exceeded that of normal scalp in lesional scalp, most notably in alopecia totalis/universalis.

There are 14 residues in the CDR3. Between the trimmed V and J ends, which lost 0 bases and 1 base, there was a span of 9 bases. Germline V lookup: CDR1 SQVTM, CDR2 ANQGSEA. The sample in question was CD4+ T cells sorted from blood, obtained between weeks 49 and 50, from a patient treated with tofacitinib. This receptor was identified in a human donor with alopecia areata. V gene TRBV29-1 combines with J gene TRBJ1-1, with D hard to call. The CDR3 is CSVEDRLRNTEAFF. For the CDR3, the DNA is TGCAGCGTTGAAGATCGACTGAGGAACACTGAAGCTTTCTTT.